The present T cell receptor beta chain was sequenced within a study of CDR3 diversity in severe acne. V trimming: 0 bases; J trimming: 4 bases; junction bases outside the gene matches: 6. This CDR3 is 16 amino acids long. Per the germline V gene, CDR1 is DFQATT and CDR2 is SNEGSKA (reference sequence). This clonotype has at least ten counts. One entry per CDR3 protein results from TCRdb running MiXCR on the PCR reads. The table includes 90,000 or so distinct CDR3 sequences, roughly 52% detected once. The source of this sequence is a male donor in good health, serving as a control. V and J are TRBV20-1 and TRBJ2-3; 11 nucleotides line up with TRBD1. Sequencing was performed on blood. The DNA for the CDR3 is TGCAGTGCTAGAGATGTGGGACAGGGGGAGGCAGATACGCAGTATTTT. Translated: CSARDVGQGEADTQYF.